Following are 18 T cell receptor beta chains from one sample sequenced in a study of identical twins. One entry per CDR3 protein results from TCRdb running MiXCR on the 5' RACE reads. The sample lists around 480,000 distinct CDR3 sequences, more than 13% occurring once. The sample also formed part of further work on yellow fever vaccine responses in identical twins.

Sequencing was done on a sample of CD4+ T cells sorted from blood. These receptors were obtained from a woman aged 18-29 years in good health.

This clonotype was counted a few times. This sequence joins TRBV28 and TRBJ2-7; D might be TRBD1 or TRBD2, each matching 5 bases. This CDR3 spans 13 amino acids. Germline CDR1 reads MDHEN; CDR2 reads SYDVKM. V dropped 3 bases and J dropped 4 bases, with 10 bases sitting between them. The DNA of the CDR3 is TGTGCCAGCAGTTTTATGGGGGTTTACGAGCAGTACTTC. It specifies CASSFMGVYEQYF.

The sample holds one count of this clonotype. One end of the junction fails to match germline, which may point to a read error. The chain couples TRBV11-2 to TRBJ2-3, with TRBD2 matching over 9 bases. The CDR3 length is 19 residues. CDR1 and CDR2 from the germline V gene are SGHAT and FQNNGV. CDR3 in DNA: TGTGCCAGCAGCTTAGTCTTCAGGTTAGCGGGGGCTAGCACAGATAGGCAGTATTTT. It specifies CASSLVFRLAGASTDRQYF.

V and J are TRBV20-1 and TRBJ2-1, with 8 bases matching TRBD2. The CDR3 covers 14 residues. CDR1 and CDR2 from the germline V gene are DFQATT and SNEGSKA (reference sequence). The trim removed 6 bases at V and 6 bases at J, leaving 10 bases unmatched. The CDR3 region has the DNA TGCAGTGCCAAAAACCCCCTAGCGGGCAATGAGCAGTTCTTC. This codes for CSAKNPLAGNEQFF.

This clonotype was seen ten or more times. The CDR3, as DNA: TGTGCCAGCAGTCCTCGACAGGGGACTTCACCCCTCCACTTT. Translating gives CASSPRQGTSPLHF. This chain links TRBV12-3 or TRBV12-4 with TRBJ1-6, with 8 bases lining up with TRBD1. The J segment lost 9 bases and the V segment lost 5 bases, leaving 6 bases of the junction unmatched. The CDR3 is 14 amino acids.

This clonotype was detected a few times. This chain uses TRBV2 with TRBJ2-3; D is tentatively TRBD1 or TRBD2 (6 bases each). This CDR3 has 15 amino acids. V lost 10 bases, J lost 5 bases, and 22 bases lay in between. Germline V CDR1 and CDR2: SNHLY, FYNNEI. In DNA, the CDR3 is TGTGCCATCCCCCGGAGGGGGGCCCTTGGAGATACGCAGTATTTT. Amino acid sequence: CAIPRRGALGDTQYF.

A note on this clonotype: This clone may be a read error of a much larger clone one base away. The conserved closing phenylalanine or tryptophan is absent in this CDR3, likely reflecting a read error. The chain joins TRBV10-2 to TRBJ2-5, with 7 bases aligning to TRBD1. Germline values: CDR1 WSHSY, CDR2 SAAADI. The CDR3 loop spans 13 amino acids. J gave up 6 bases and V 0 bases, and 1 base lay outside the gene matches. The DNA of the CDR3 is TGCGCCAGCAGTGAGTCGACAGGGAAGACCCAGTACTCC. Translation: CASSESTGKTQYS.

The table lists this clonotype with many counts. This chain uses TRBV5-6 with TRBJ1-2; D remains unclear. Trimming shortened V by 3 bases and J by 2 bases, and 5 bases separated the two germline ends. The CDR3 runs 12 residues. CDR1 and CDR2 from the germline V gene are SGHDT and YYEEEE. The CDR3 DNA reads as TGTGCCAGCAGCTACCCGAACTATGGCTACACCTTC. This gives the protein CASSYPNYGYTF.

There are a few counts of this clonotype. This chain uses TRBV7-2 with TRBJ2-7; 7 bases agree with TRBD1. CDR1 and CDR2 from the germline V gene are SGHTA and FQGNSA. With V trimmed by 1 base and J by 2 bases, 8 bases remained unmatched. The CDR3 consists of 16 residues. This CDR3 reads CASSLEGAGVTYEQYF. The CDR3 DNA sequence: TGTGCCAGCAGCTTAGAGGGGGCAGGGGTTACCTACGAGCAGTACTTC.

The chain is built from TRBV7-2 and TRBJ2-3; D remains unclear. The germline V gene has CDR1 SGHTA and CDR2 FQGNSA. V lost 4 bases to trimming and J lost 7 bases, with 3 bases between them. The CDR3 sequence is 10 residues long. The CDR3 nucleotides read TGTGCCAGCAGCTCTAATACGCAGTATTTT. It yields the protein CASSSNTQYF.

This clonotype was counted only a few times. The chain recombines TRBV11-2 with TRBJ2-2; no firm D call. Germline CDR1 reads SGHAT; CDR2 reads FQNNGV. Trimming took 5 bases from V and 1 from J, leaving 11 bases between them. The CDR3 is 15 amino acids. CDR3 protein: CASSRDLLNTGELFF. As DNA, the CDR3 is TGTGCCAGCAGCCGAGACCTATTGAACACCGGGGAGCTGTTTTTT.

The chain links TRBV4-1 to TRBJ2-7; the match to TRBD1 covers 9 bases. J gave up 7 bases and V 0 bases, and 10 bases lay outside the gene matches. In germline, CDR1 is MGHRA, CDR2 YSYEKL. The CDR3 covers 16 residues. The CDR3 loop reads CASSQERGQGSQEQYF. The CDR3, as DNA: TGCGCCAGCAGCCAAGAAAGAGGACAGGGGTCTCAAGAGCAGTACTTC.

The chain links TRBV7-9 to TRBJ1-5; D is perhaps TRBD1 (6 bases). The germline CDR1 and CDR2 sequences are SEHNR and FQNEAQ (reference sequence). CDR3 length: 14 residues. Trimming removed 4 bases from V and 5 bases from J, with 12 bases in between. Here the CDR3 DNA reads TGTGCCAGCAGCTATACAGGGTTCGATCAGCCCCAGCATTTT. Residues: CASSYTGFDQPQHF.

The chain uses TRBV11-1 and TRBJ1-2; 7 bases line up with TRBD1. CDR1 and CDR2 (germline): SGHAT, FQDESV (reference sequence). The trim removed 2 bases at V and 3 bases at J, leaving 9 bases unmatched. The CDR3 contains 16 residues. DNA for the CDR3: TGTGCCAGCAGCTTACGAAGGGGGCGATCGGACTATGGCTACACCTTC. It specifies CASSLRRGRSDYGYTF.

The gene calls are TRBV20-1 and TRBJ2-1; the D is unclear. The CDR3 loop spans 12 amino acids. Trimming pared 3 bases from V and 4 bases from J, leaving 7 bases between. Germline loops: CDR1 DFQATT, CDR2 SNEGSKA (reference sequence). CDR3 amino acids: CSARRLYNEQFF. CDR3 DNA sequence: TGCAGTGCTAGGAGGCTGTACAATGAGCAGTTCTTC.

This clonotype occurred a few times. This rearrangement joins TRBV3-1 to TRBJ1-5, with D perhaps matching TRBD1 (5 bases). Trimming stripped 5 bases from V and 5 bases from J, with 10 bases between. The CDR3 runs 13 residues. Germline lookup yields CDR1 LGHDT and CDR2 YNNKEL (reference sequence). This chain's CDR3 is CASSVSRDQPQHF. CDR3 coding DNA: TGTGCCAGCAGCGTCTCCAGGGATCAGCCCCAGCATTTT.

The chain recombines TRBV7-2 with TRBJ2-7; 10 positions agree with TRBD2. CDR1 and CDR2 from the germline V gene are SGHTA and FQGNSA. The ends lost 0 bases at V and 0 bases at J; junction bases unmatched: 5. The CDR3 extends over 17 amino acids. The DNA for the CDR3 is TGTGCCAGCAGCTTAGCTGTCTCTAGCGGGAGCTCCTACGAGCAGTACTTC. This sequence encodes CASSLAVSSGSSYEQYF.

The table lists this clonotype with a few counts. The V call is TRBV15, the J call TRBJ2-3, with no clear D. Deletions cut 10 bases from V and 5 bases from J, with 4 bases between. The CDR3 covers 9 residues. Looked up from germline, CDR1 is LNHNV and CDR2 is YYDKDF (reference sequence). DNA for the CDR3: TGTGCCATCTTAGATACGCAGTATTTT. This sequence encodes CAILDTQYF.

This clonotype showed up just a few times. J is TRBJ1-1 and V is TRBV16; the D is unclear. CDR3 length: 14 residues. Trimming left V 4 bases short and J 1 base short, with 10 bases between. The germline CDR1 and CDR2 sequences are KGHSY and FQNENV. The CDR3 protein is CASSPLAANTEAFF. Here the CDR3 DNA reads TGTGCCAGCAGCCCCTTAGCCGCGAACACTGAAGCTTTCTTT.